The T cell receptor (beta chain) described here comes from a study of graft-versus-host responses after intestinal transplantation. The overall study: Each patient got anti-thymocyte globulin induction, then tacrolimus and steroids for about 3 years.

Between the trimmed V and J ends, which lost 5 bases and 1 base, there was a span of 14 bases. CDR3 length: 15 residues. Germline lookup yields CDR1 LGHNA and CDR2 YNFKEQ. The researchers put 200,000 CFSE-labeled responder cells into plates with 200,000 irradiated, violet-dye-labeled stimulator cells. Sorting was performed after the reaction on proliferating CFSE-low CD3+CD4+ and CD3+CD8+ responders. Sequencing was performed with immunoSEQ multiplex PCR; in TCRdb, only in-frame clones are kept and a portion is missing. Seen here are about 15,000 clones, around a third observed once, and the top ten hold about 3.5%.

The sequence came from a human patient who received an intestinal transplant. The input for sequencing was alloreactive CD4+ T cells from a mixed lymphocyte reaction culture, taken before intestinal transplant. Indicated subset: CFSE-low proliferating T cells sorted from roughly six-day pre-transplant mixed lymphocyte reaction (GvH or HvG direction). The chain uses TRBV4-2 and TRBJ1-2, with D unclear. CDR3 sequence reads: CASSFRFRGNYGYTF. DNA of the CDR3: TGTGCCAGCAGCTTTAGGTTCCGGGGTAACTATGGCTACACCTTC.